Below, 25 T cell receptor beta chains from the same sample are listed, as sequenced in a study of CD8 T cells in Susac syndrome. A quantity of about 0.5 to 1 ug RNA underwent reverse transcription using random hexamers. TCRdb independently ran MiXCR on the immunoSEQ multiplex PCR reads; one entry per CDR3 protein. This table holds 150,000 or so distinct CDR3 sequences, approximately 95% found once. Sequenced material: CD4+ T cells from PBMCs. The receptors here all came from a human donor with Susac syndrome.

The V and J genes are TRBV19 and TRBJ2-1; 9 bases fit TRBD2. J lost 2 bases, V lost 5 bases, and 1 base had no gene match. This CDR3 has 14 residues. Germline V gene lookup returns CDR1 LNHDA and CDR2 SQIVND (reference sequence). CDR3 bases: TGTGCCAGTAGTGTAGCGGGGGCCTACAATGAGCAGTTCTTC. Its translation is CASSVAGAYNEQFF.

This clonotype has a single count. The chain couples TRBV27 to TRBJ2-1; no clear D gene. The CDR3 sequence is 14 residues long. From germline, CDR1 is MNHEY and CDR2 SMNVEV (reference sequence). Trimming took off 2 bases at V and 12 bases at J, with 17 bases between the two ends. CDR3 DNA: TGTGCCAGCAGTTTAAAGCTTACGGCTGGGCCGCAGTTCTTC. Translation: CASSLKLTAGPQFF.

V and J are TRBV5-4 and TRBJ2-3, with a possible D match to TRBD2 (5 bases). V was clipped by 0 bases and J by 4 bases, with 6 bases between them. This CDR3 is built from 13 residues. Germline V gene sequence: CDR1 SGHNT, CDR2 YYREEE (reference sequence). The CDR3 nucleotides read TGTGCCAGCAGCTTGGCCGGGGCAGATACGCAGTATTTT. Translating it yields CASSLAGADTQYF.

DNA of the CDR3: TGTGCCAGTAGGACAGGGGGCGTTTGGGATCAGCCCCAGCATTTT. Amino acid sequence: CASRTGGVWDQPQHF. This chain links TRBV19 with TRBJ1-5; 10 positions agree with TRBD1. The CDR3 sequence is 15 residues long. Germline V gene data show CDR1 as LNHDA and CDR2 as SQIVND (reference sequence). V gave up 6 bases and J gave up 5 bases; unmatched junction bases: 7.

The chain employs TRBV5-1 and TRBJ2-7; the D gene is possibly TRBD2 (5 bases). The CDR3 is 13 residues long. Trimming took 2 bases from V and 3 from J, leaving 9 bases between them. Germline-derived CDR1 and CDR2 are SGHRS and YFSETQ. CDR3 residues: CASSFSGDYEQYF. The CDR3 region has the DNA TGCGCCAGCAGCTTCTCCGGGGACTACGAGCAGTACTTC.

The rearrangement links TRBV2 to TRBJ2-1, with a possible D match to TRBD2 (6 bases). The CDR3 runs 17 residues. In germline, CDR1 is SNHLY, CDR2 FYNNEI. Trimming shortened V by 0 bases and J by 3 bases, and 15 bases separated the two germline ends. The CDR3 coding sequence is TGTGCCAGCAGTGAAGCGCTTCGGCCAGCGGGCTACAATGAGCAGTTCTTC. Translated, it gives CASSEALRPAGYNEQFF. The full variable domain, with the rest looked up from reference TRBV2 and TRBJ2-1, is EPEVTQTPSHQVTQMGQEVILRCVPISNHLYFYWYRQILGQKVEFLVSFYNNEISEKSEIFDDQFSVERPDGSNFTLKIRSTKLEDSAMYFCASSEALRPAGYNEQFFGPGTRLTVL.

The chain links TRBV4-1 to TRBJ1-2; a weak D match, TRBD1 (6 bases). V was pared by 3 bases and J by 8 bases, with 13 bases between. Germline CDR1 reads MGHRA; CDR2 reads YSYEKL. CDR3 length equals 13 residues. CDR3 protein: CASSQGAGEGYTF. In DNA form, the CDR3 reads TGCGCCAGCAGCCAGGGGGCGGGGGAAGGCTACACCTTC.

This chain links TRBV25-1 with TRBJ2-7; TRBD2 is a possible D gene (6 bases). This CDR3 has 11 residues. Trimming removed 7 bases at V and 6 bases at J, with 10 bases between. Germline values: CDR1 MGHDK, CDR2 SYGVNS. CDR3: CASTGGFEQYF. CDR3 nucleotide sequence: TGTGCCAGCACAGGAGGGTTCGAGCAGTACTTC.

The chain is built from TRBV4-1 and TRBJ2-1; D gene ambiguous. Germline assignment: CDR1 MGHRA and CDR2 YSYEKL. V dropped 0 bases and J dropped 7 bases, with 1 base sitting between them. The CDR3 is made up of 11 amino acids. The CDR3 coding sequence is TGCGCCAGCAGCCAAGAAAATGAGCAGTTCTTC. It encodes CASSQENEQFF.

The J gene is TRBJ2-5, the V gene TRBV25-1; 9 bases are a match to TRBD2. CDR1 MGHDK and CDR2 SYGVNS come from the germline V gene. The CDR3 runs to 14 residues. V dropped 8 bases and J dropped 5; count of bases not matched to a gene: 9. This CDR3 reads CASLSQRGAETQYF. In DNA form, the CDR3 reads TGTGCCAGCCTATCCCAGCGGGGGGCGGAGACCCAGTACTTC.

CDR3 residues: CASSRLAGQETQYF. The CDR3 DNA reads as TGCGCCAGCAGCCGACTAGCGGGCCAAGAGACCCAGTACTTC. The chain links TRBV5-1 to TRBJ2-5; 10 bases match TRBD2. The CDR3 extends over 14 amino acids. The V segment lost 4 bases and the J segment 1 base; nucleotides outside the gene matches: 1. Germline CDR1 reads SGHRS; CDR2 reads YFSETQ.

This sequence joins TRBV4-3 and TRBJ2-7; the match to TRBD1 covers 8 bases. After removal of 4 bases from V and 5 bases from J, the junction contained 10 bases not matched to a gene. The CDR3 contains 15 residues. The germline CDR1 and CDR2 sequences are LGHNA and YSLEER. Here the CDR3 reads CASSRQQGGEDEQYF. For the CDR3, the DNA is TGCGCCAGCAGCCGACAACAGGGGGGAGAGGACGAGCAGTACTTC.

V and J are TRBV15 and TRBJ2-5; 8 bases align to TRBD1. The CDR3 has 18 residues. The germline gives CDR1 LNHNV, CDR2 YYDKDF (reference sequence). The V gene end was trimmed by 0 bases and the J gene end by 4 bases; junction bases not matched to a gene: 13. The DNA for the CDR3 is TGTGCCACCAGCAGAGACCCTCGGACGACAGGGGCGGGAGAGACCCAGTACTTC. This codes for CATSRDPRTTGAGETQYF.

With regard to this clonotype: One junction end does not reproduce the germline sequence, and a read error may be involved. The V gene is TRBV7-3, the J gene TRBJ1-6; 9 bases map to TRBD1. The CDR3 spans 14 residues. CDR1 is SGHTA and CDR2 is FQGTGA in the germline V gene. CDR3 nucleotides: TGTGCCAGCAGCTCCGGACAGGGGAATTCACCCCTCCATTTT. Translation: CASSSGQGNSPLHF.

The rearrangement uses TRBV6-4 and TRBJ1-5; D is undetermined. Trimming took off 7 bases at V and 1 base at J, with 11 bases between the two ends. This CDR3 comprises 14 residues. Germline lookup yields CDR1 MRHNA and CDR2 SNTAGT. CDR3 sequence reads: CASIWSPSNQPQHF. The CDR3 DNA reads as TGTGCCAGCATCTGGAGCCCCAGCAATCAGCCCCAGCATTTT.

The chain links TRBV20-1 to TRBJ1-6; D may be TRBD1 (6 bases). The CDR3 contains 13 residues. Germline CDR1 DFQATT, CDR2 SNEGSKA (reference sequence). V lost 5 bases and J 7 bases, leaving 12 bases between the germline ends. The CDR3 DNA reads TGCAGTGCTCTACAGGGTGTGAATTCACCCCTCCACTTT. Protein product: CSALQGVNSPLHF.

J is TRBJ2-3 and V is TRBV4-2, with D hard to call. There are 12 residues in the CDR3. V was pared by 1 base and J by 6 bases, with 5 bases between. CDR1 is LGHNA and CDR2 is YNFKEQ in the germline V gene. CDR3 in DNA: TGTGCCAGCAGCCAAGGGGTTGATACGCAGTATTTT. It codes for CASSQGVDTQYF.

This clonotype came up a few times. The rearrangement joins TRBV11-2 to TRBJ2-1; D is uncertain. Trimming took off 0 bases at V and 6 bases at J, with 0 bases between the two ends. Germline CDR1 SGHAT, CDR2 FQNNGV. This CDR3 has 11 amino acids. DNA of the CDR3: TGTGCCAGCAGCTTAGACAATGAGCAGTTCTTC. Translated: CASSLDNEQFF.

DNA of the CDR3: TGTGCCAGCAGCTTAGACAGGTTTTTACAAGAGACCCAGTACTTC. It is translated as CASSLDRFLQETQYF. The V gene is TRBV7-8, the J gene TRBJ2-5, with a tentative D call TRBD1 (5 bases). V lost 1 base and J lost 2, with 11 bases in between. The germline CDR1 and CDR2 sequences are SGHVS and FQNEAQ. The CDR3 loop spans 15 amino acids.

The rearrangement links TRBV18 to TRBJ2-7; perhaps TRBD1 as D (6 bases). Trimming took 10 bases from V and 2 from J, leaving 12 bases between them. The germline gives CDR1 KGHSH, CDR2 LQKENI. The CDR3 loop spans 12 amino acids. CDR3 sequence: CATTAGAYEQYF. CDR3 bases: TGTGCCACCACGGCAGGGGCCTACGAGCAGTACTTC.

The chain has TRBV12-3 or TRBV12-4 and TRBJ1-5; 8 bases match TRBD1. Trimming cost V 3 bases and J 1 base; bases outside gene matches: 2. CDR3 length: 15 residues. CDR3 nucleotide sequence: TGTGCCAGCAGTTTCCAGGGGGCGAGCAATCAGCCCCAGCATTTT. This encodes CASSFQGASNQPQHF.

This clonotype turned up a few times. CDR3: CASSQVDGYEQYF. In DNA, the CDR3 is TGTGCCAGCTCCCAGGTGGACGGCTACGAGCAGTACTTC. The genes are TRBV3-1 and TRBJ2-7; D is uncertain. V was clipped by 8 bases and J by 3 bases, with 14 bases between them. This CDR3 is built from 13 residues. The germline CDR1 and CDR2 sequences are LGHDT and YNNKEL (reference sequence).

The rearrangement joins TRBV4-3 to TRBJ1-6, with D tentatively TRBD1 (6 bases). The CDR3 runs to 15 residues. V lost 0 bases and J lost 10, with 13 bases in between. Per germline, CDR1 LGHNA and CDR2 YSLEER. CDR3 loop: CASSQDLGAASPLHF. The CDR3 DNA sequence: TGCGCCAGCAGCCAAGATCTGGGGGCGGCCTCACCCCTCCACTTT.

This sequence joins TRBV14 and TRBJ2-7, with TRBD2 identical over 8 bases. V was clipped by 0 bases and J by 7 bases; unmatched bases: 11. The germline V gene has CDR1 SGHDN and CDR2 FVKESK. The CDR3 totals 16 residues. The CDR3 coding sequence is TGTGCCAGCAGCCAAGACGGCACGGGGGGGCCCTGGGAGCAGTACTTC. It is translated as CASSQDGTGGPWEQYF.

The J gene is TRBJ2-7, the V gene TRBV5-4; D unresolved. V lost 0 bases, J lost 5 bases, and 12 bases lay in between. The CDR3 sequence is 14 residues long. Germline assignment: CDR1 SGHNT and CDR2 YYREEE (reference sequence). The CDR3 DNA reads TGTGCCAGCAGCTTGGGTGGGCAGGCGGACGAGCAGTACTTC. The encoded protein is CASSLGGQADEQYF.